Listed here are 8 T cell receptor beta chains from one sample, sequenced in a study of regulatory T cells in long-lasting Graves disease (dated by TCRdb to about 2021). The library was built by means of multiplex PCR. Instrument used: Illumina HiSeq 4000. iRepertoire HTBI primers and Arm-PCR amplification of CDR3 regions were used to construct TCR beta libraries. TCRdb passed the public sequencing reads through fastp at Q25 and MiXCR, retaining productive beta sequences. Rows matching on CDR3 protein sequence are summarized as one entry with the most common DNA and genes. The sample includes 550,000 to 650,000 distinct CDR3 sequences, with more than 15% observed a single time. Around 12% of the sample is taken by the ten largest. Sample time point, as interpreted from the label and publication: newly diagnosed GD, antithyroid drugs for less than 3 months. For both TCR sequencing and RNA sequencing, RNA was extracted from PBMCs in TRIzol.

These sequences were also reported in another study, on T cells in Graves' hyperthyroidism and ophthalmopathy.

Sequencing used peripheral blood mononuclear cells (PBMCs), obtained at new diagnosis, from a patient treated with antithyroid drugs. These receptors were taken from a man between 18 and 29 years old with Graves disease. Donor details come from another sample of the same person, matched by shared clones.

The chain employs TRBV20-1 and TRBJ1-2, with D possibly being TRBD1 (5 bases). CDR1 is DFQATT, CDR2 SNEGSKA, per germline (reference sequence). This CDR3 has 13 residues. The germline V and J ends were trimmed by 8 bases and 0 bases, with 13 bases remaining between them. CDR3 residues: CSLARAPNYGYTF. CDR3 in DNA: TGCAGTCTAGCCAGGGCCCCTAACTATGGCTACACCTTC.

About this clonotype: With a much larger clone just one base away, this may be a read error. V and J are TRBV6-1 and TRBJ1-1, with 9 bases that match TRBD1. Germline CDR1 reads MNHNS; CDR2 reads SASEGT. The CDR3 length is 13 residues. The CDR3 reads CASKTGGRTGAFF. CDR3 coding DNA: TGTGCCAGCAAAACAGGGGGCCGGACTGGAGCTTTCTTT.

This clonotype was seen at least ten times. The chain links TRBV7-2 to TRBJ2-1, with TRBD2 matching over 8 bases. CDR1 and CDR2 from the germline V gene are SGHTA and FQGNSA. The CDR3 covers 15 residues. V lost 4 bases, J lost 7 bases, and 9 bases stayed unmatched. As DNA, the CDR3 is TGTGCCAGCAGCTCCGGGACTAGTGGAGGAAATGAGCAGTTCTTC. It encodes CASSSGTSGGNEQFF.

This clonotype has ten or more counts. The genes are TRBV7-9 and TRBJ1-1, with 8 bases lining up with TRBD1. The ends lost 5 bases at V and 0 bases at J; junction bases unmatched: 2. From germline, CDR1 is SEHNR and CDR2 FQNEAQ (reference sequence). The CDR3 runs 14 residues. The CDR3 is CASSADRVNTEAFF. The CDR3 DNA reads TGTGCCAGCAGCGCGGACAGGGTGAACACTGAAGCTTTCTTT.

This clonotype was counted many times. The chain joins TRBV14 to TRBJ1-1; 9 bases map to TRBD1. Germline CDR1 SGHDN, CDR2 FVKESK. The CDR3 is made up of 15 amino acids. Unmatched junction bases numbered 5, after V lost 0 bases and J lost 6 bases. CDR3 DNA sequence: TGTGCCAGCAGCCAAGATGGGACAGGGTCAGCTGAAGCTTTCTTT. Translated: CASSQDGTGSAEAFF.

The rearrangement joins TRBV5-4 to TRBJ2-3; D possibly corresponds to TRBD1 (5 bases). V was pared by 1 base and J by 4 bases, with 16 bases between. The germline gives CDR1 SGHNT, CDR2 YYREEE (reference sequence). The CDR3 spans 16 residues. The CDR3 reads CASSLNGAGFSDTQYF. The DNA for the CDR3 is TGTGCCAGCAGCTTGAATGGGGCAGGGTTTTCAGATACGCAGTATTTT.

This clonotype has ten or more counts. The chain links TRBV20-1 to TRBJ1-1; D remains ambiguous. CDR1 and CDR2 (germline): DFQATT, SNEGSKA (reference sequence). CDR3 length equals 11 residues. The ends were cut back, 3 bases at V and 4 bases at J, with 6 bases in the middle. The CDR3 here is CSARRTTEAFF. DNA of the CDR3: TGCAGTGCTAGGAGGACCACTGAAGCTTTCTTT.

The chain has TRBV12-3 or TRBV12-4 and TRBJ2-1, with D maybe TRBD2 (6 bases). Trimming stripped 0 bases from V and 4 bases from J, with 10 bases between. CDR3 size: 15 residues. CDR3 residues: CASSLARLGYNEQFF. The CDR3 coding sequence is TGTGCCAGCAGTTTAGCGAGACTAGGTTACAATGAGCAGTTCTTC.